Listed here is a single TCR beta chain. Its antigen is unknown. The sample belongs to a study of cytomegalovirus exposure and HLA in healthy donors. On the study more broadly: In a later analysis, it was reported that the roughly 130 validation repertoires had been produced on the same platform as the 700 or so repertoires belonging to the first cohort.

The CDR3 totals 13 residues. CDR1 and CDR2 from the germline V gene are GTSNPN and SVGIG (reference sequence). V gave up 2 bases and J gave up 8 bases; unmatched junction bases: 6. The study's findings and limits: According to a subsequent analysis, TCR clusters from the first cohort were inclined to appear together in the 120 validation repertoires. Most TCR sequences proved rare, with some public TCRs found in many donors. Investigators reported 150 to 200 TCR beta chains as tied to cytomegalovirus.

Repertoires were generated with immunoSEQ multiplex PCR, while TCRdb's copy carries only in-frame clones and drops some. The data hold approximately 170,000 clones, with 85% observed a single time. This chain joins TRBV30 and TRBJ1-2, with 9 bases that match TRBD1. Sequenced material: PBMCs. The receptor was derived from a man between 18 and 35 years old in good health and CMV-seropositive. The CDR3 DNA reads TGTGCCTGGAGTCTACAGGGGGCGCGGGGCTACACCTTC. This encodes CAWSLQGARGYTF.